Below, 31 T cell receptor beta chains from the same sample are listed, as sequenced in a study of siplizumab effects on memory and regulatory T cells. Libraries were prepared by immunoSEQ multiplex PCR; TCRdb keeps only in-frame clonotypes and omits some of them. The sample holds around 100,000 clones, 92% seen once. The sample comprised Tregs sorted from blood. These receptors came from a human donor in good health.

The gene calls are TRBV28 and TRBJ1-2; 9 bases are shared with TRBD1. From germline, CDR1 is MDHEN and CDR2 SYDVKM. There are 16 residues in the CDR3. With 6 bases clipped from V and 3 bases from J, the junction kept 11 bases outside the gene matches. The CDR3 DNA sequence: TGTGCCAGCAGAAATGAGGGGACAGGGAGTGACTATGGCTACACCTTC. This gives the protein CASRNEGTGSDYGYTF.

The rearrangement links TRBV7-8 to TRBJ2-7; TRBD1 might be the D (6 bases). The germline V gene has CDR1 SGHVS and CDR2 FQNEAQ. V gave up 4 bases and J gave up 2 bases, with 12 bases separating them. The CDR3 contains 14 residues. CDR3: CASSYWGLPYEQYF. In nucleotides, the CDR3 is TGTGCCAGCAGCTATTGGGGGCTACCCTACGAGCAGTACTTC.

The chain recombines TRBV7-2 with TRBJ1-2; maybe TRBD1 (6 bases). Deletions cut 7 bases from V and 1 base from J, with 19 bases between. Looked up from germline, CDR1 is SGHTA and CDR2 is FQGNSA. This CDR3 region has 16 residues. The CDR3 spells CASNRPGVGYNYGYTF. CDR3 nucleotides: TGTGCCAGCAACAGACCAGGGGTTGGCTATAACTATGGCTACACCTTC.

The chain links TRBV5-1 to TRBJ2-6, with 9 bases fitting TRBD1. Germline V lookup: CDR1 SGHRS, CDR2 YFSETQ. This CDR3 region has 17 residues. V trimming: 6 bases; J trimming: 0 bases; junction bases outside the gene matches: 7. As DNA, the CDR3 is TGCGCCAGCATCGGGACAGGGAGCGCCTCTGGGGCCAACGTCCTGACTTTC. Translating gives CASIGTGSASGANVLTF.

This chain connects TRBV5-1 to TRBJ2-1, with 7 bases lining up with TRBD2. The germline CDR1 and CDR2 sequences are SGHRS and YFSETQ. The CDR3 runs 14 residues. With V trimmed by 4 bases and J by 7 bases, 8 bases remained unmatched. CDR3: CASSISGNLNEQFF. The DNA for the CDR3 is TGCGCCAGCAGCATCAGCGGGAATTTAAATGAGCAGTTCTTC.

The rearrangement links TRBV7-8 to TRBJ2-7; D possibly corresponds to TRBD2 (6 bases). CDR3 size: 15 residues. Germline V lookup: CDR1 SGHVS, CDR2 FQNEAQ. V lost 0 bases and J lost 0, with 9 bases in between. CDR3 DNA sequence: TGTGCCAGCAGCTTAGCGTCCGGGAGCTCCTACGAGCAGTACTTC. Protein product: CASSLASGSSYEQYF.

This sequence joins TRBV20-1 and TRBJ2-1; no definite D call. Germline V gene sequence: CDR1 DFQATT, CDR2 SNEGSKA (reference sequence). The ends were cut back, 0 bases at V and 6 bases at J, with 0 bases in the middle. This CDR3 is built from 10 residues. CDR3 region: CSARDNEQFF. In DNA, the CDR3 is TGCAGTGCTAGAGACAATGAGCAGTTCTTC.

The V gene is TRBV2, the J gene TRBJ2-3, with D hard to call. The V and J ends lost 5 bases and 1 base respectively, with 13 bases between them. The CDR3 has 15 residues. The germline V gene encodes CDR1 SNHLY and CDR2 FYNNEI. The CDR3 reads CASSTIGTGTDTQYF. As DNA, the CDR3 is TGTGCCAGCAGTACAATAGGTACCGGCACAGATACGCAGTATTTT. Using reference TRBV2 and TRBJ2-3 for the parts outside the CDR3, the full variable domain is EPEVTQTPSHQVTQMGQEVILRCVPISNHLYFYWYRQILGQKVEFLVSFYNNEISEKSEIFDDQFSVERPDGSNFTLKIRSTKLEDSAMYFCASSTIGTGTDTQYFGPGTRLTVL.

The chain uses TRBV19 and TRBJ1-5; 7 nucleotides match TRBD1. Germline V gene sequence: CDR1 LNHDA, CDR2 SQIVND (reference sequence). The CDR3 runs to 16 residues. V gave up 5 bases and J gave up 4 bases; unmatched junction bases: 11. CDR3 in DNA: TGTGCCAGTAGTCAGCCGGGTAGGGGACAGAATCAGCCCCAGCATTTT. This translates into CASSQPGRGQNQPQHF.

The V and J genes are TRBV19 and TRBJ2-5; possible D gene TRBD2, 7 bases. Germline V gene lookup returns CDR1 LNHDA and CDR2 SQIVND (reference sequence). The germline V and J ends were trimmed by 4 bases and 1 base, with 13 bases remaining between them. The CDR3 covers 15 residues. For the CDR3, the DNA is TGTGCCAGTAGTAAAGGGGGACTAACCCAAGAGACCCAGTACTTC. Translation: CASSKGGLTQETQYF.

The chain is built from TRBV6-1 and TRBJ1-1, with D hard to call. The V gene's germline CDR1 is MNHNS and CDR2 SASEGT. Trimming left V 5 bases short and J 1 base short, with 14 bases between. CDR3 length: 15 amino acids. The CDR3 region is CASSPSRAGNTEAFF. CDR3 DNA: TGTGCCAGCAGTCCCTCCCGAGCAGGGAACACTGAAGCTTTCTTT.

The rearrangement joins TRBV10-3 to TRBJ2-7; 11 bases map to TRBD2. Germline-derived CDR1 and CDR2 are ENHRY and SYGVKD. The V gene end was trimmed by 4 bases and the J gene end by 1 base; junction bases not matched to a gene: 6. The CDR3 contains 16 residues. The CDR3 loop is CAISAPGTSGSYEQYF. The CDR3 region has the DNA TGTGCCATCAGTGCCCCCGGGACTAGCGGTTCCTACGAGCAGTACTTC.

CDR3 residues: CASSLGLIAGGKQETQYF. CDR3 in DNA: TGTGCCAGCAGCTTAGGGTTAATCGCGGGAGGGAAACAAGAGACCCAGTACTTC. The V call is TRBV7-3, the J call TRBJ2-5; 9 bases are shared with TRBD2. The CDR3 is made up of 18 amino acids. Looked up from germline, CDR1 is SGHTA and CDR2 is FQGTGA. J lost 2 bases, V lost 2 bases, and 12 bases had no gene match.

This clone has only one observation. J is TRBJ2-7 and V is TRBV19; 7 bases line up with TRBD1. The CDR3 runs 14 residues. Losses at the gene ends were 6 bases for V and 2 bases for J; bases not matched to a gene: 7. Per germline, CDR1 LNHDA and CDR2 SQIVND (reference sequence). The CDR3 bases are TGTGCCAGTAGAGACAGGGCAGCAGCCTACGAGCAGTACTTC. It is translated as CASRDRAAAYEQYF.

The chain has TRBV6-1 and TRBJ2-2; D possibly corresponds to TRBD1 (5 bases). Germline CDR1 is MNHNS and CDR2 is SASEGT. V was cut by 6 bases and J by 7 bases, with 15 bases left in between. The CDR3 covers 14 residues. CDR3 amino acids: CASSGNRRLGELFF. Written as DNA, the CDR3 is TGTGCCAGCAGCGGAAACAGGAGACTCGGGGAGCTGTTTTTT.

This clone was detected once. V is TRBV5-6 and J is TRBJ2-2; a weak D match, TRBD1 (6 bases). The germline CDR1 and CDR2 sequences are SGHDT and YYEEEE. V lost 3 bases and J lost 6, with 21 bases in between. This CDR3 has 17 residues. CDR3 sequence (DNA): TGTGCCAGCAGCTATTGGGGATTGGGACAAGGACCCGGGGAGCTGTTTTTT. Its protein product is CASSYWGLGQGPGELFF.

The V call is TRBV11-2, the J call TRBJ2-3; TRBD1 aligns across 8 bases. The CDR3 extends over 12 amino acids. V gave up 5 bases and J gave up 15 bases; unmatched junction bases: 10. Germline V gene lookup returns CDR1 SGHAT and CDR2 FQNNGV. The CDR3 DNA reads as TGTGCCAGCAGCCCGGATTGGACAGGGTACTATTTT. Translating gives CASSPDWTGYYF.

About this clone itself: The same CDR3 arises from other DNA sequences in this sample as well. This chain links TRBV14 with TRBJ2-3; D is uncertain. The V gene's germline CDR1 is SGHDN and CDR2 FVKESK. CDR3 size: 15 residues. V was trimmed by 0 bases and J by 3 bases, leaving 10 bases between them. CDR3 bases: TGTGCCAGCAGCCAAGATTTATCTGGGACAGATACGCAGTATTTT. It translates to CASSQDLSGTDTQYF. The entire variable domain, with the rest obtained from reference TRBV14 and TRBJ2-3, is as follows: EAGVTQFPSHSVIEKGQTVTLRCDPISGHDNLYWYRRVMGKEIKFLLHFVKESKQDESGMPNNRFLAERTGGTYSTLKVQPAELEDSGVYFCASSQDLSGTDTQYFGPGTRLTVL.

The CDR3 region is CASTPDRITNNEQFF. The CDR3 DNA sequence: TGTGCCAGTACCCCCGACCGTATTACCAACAATGAGCAGTTCTTC. The chain combines TRBV19 with TRBJ2-1; D gene uncertain. The CDR3 is 15 amino acids. CDR1 and CDR2 (germline): LNHDA, SQIVND (reference sequence). V was cut by 7 bases and J by 5 bases, with 18 bases left in between.

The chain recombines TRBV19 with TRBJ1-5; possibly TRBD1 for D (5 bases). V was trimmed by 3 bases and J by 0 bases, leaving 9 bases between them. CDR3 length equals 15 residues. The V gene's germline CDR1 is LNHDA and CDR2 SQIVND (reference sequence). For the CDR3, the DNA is TGTGCCAGTAGTATGGTCCAGGGTAGCAATCAGCCCCAGCATTTT. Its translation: CASSMVQGSNQPQHF. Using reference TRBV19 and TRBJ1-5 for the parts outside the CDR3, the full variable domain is DGGITQSPKYLFRKEGQNVTLSCEQNLNHDAMYWYRQDPGQGLRLIYYSQIVNDFQKGDIAEGYSVSREKKESFPLTVTSAQKNPTAFYLCASSMVQGSNQPQHFGDGTRLSIL.

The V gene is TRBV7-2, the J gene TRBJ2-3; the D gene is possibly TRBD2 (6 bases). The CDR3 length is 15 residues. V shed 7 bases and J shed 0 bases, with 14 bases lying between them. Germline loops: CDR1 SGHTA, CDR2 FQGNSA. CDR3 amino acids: CASNWAGTSTDTQYF. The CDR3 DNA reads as TGTGCCAGCAACTGGGCGGGAACTAGCACAGATACGCAGTATTTT.

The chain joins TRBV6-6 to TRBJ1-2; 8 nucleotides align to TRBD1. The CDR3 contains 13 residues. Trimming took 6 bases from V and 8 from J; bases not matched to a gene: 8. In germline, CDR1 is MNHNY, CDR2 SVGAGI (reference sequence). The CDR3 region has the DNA TGTGCCAGCAGCCCTAGACAGGGGAAGGGCTACACCTTC. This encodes CASSPRQGKGYTF.

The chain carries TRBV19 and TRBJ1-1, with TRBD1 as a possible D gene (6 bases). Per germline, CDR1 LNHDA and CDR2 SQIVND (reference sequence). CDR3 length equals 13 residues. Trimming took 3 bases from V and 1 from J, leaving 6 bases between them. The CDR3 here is CASSMTGNTEAFF. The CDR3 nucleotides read TGTGCCAGTAGTATGACAGGGAACACTGAAGCTTTCTTT.

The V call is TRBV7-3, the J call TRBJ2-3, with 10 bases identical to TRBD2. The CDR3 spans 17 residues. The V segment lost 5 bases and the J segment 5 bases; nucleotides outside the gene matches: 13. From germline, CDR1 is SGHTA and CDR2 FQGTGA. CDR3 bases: TGTGCCAGCAGCCGATTTGGAGCGGGAGGGCCACAAGATACGCAGTATTTT. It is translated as CASSRFGAGGPQDTQYF.

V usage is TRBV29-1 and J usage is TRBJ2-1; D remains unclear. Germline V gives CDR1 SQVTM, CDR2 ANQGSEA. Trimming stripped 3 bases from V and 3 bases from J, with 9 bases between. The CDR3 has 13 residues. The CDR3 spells CSVDRLNYNEQFF. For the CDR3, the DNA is TGCAGCGTTGATCGCCTGAACTACAATGAGCAGTTCTTC.

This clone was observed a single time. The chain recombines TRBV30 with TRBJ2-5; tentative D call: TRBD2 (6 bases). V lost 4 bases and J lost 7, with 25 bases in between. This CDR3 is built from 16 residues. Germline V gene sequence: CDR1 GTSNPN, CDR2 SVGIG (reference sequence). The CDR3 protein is CAWNTRGKRVAGTQYF. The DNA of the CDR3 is TGTGCCTGGAATACCCGGGGGAAGCGGGTGGCTGGGACCCAGTACTTC.

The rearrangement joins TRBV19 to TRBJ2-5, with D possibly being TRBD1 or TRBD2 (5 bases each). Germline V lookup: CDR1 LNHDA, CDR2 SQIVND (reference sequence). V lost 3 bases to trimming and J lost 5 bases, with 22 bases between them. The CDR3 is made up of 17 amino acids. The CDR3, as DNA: TGTGCCAGTAGTATTATTTTTTTGGGCCCCGGGGCTGAGACCCAGTACTTC. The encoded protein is CASSIIFLGPGAETQYF.

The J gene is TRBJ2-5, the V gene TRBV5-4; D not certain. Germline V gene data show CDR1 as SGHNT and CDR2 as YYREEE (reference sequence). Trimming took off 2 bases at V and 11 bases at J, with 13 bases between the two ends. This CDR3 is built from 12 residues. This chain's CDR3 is CASSLEGSQQYF. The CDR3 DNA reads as TGTGCCAGCAGCTTAGAAGGGTCCCAGCAGTACTTC.

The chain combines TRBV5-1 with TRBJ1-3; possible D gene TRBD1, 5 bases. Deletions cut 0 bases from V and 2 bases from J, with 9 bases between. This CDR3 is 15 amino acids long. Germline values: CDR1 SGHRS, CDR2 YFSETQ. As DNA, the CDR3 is TGCGCCAGCAGCTTGGCCCCAGGGACTGGAAACACCATATATTTT. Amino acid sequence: CASSLAPGTGNTIYF. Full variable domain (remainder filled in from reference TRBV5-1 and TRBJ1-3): KAGVTQTPRYLIKTRGQQVTLSCSPISGHRSVSWYQQTPGQGLQFLFEYFSETQRNKGNFPGRFSGRQFSNSRSEMNVSTLELGDSALYLCASSLAPGTGNTIYFGEGSWLTVV.

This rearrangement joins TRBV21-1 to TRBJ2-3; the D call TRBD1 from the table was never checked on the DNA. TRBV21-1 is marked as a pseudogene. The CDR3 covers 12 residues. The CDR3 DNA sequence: TGTGCCAGCAGCAAAAGTAAGGGGACGCAGTATTTT. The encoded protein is CASSKSKGTQYF.

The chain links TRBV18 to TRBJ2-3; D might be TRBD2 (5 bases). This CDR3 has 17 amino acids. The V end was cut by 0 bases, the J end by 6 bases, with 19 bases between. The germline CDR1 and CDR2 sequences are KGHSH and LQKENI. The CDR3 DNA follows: TGTGCCAGCTCACCACCTAATAGGAGATCTTCGGGGGATACGCAGTATTTT. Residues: CASSPPNRRSSGDTQYF.